What follows is one T cell receptor (beta chain) and its context. The data originate from a study of CD8 T cells in Susac syndrome. V lost 4 bases and J 2 bases, leaving 10 bases between the germline ends. This CDR3 is 14 amino acids long. Germline lookup yields CDR1 SGHTA and CDR2 FQGTGA. After extraction with the RNeasy kit, roughly 0.45 to 1 ug of the RNA was reverse transcribed using random hexamers. TCRdb fed the immunoSEQ multiplex PCR reads into MiXCR, producing one record per CDR3 protein. The sample lists approximately 150,000 distinct CDR3 sequences; around 93% were seen once. The clonotype originates from a human donor in good health. The V and J genes are TRBV7-3 and TRBJ2-3; the D gene is possibly TRBD1 (6 bases). The source material was CD4+ T cells from PBMCs. The CDR3 nucleotides are TGTGCCAGCAGCTCCACAGGGTTCACAGATACGCAGTATTTT. Amino acids: CASSSTGFTDTQYF.